There are a few counts of the clone carrying this T cell receptor beta chain. The sample is drawn from a study of T cells in localized non-small cell lung cancer. Profiling relied on immunoSEQ multiplex PCR, and the TCRdb table lists in-frame clones only, not all of them. The profile shows about 78,000 clones, 84% of them singletons. The ends lost 7 bases at V and 5 bases at J; junction bases unmatched: 7. From germline, CDR1 is SGHTA and CDR2 FQGNSA. The CDR3 totals 13 residues. The sequence derives from a man aged 40 to 75 with stage I lung adenocarcinoma. This specimen was peripheral blood, taken before any cancer treatment. The chain has TRBV7-2 and TRBJ2-5, with 7 bases fitting TRBD2. As DNA, the CDR3 is TGTGCCAGCATTGAAGTGGGGGGGGAGACCCAGTACTTC. Protein product: CASIEVGGETQYF.